Below are 18 T cell receptor beta chains sequenced from a single sample in a study of T cell repertoires in cytomegalovirus infection. What these receptors recognize is not known. TCRdb processed the reads anew with MiXCR; each CDR3 protein has one entry. Of about 60,000 distinct CDR3 sequences in the sample, around 20% were seen once. Sample: CD8+ T cells from cultured PBMCs, taken from culture after CMV antigen stimulation. Source of these receptors: a human donor in good health (CMV status not recorded). Some clones in this sample may be carry-over from other donors' samples.

V gene TRBV27 combines with J gene TRBJ1-5; D not resolved. The V and J ends lost 1 base and 0 bases respectively, with 7 bases between them. There are 15 residues in the CDR3. In germline, CDR1 is MNHEY, CDR2 SMNVEV (reference sequence). The chain's CDR3 is CASSLFAYSNQPQHF. CDR3 in DNA: TGTGCCAGCAGTTTATTTGCGTATAGCAATCAGCCCCAGCATTTT.

The chain couples TRBV2 to TRBJ2-1, with 10 bases fitting TRBD2. Germline V gene lookup returns CDR1 SNHLY and CDR2 FYNNEI. The CDR3 sequence is 13 residues long. The V gene end was trimmed by 6 bases and the J gene end by 9 bases; junction bases not matched to a gene: 5. The CDR3 reads CASRWTSGGEQFF. DNA of the CDR3: TGTGCCAGCAGGTGGACTAGCGGTGGTGAGCAGTTCTTC. Filled out from reference TRBV2 and TRBJ2-1, the complete variable domain reads EPEVTQTPSHQVTQMGQEVILRCVPISNHLYFYWYRQILGQKVEFLVSFYNNEISEKSEIFDDQFSVERPDGSNFTLKIRSTKLEDSAMYFCASRWTSGGEQFFGPGTRLTVL.

This clonotype was seen a few times. V gene TRBV11-2 combines with J gene TRBJ1-6; D is unclear. CDR3 length: 16 amino acids. The V end lost 0 bases, the J end lost 6 bases, and 12 bases lay between the germline ends. Per germline, CDR1 SGHAT and CDR2 FQNNGV. CDR3 DNA sequence: TGTGCCAGCAGCTTAGATTGGGCGGAACCTAATTCACCCCTCCACTTT. Translated, it gives CASSLDWAEPNSPLHF.

The rearrangement links TRBV7-2 to TRBJ1-6; a weak D match, TRBD1 (5 bases). The V gene lost 4 bases and the J gene lost 7 bases, with 17 bases spanning the gap. Looked up from germline, CDR1 is SGHTA and CDR2 is FQGNSA. The CDR3 is made up of 16 amino acids. The CDR3 loop is CASSYYAGFLNSPLHF. CDR3 DNA sequence: TGTGCCAGCAGCTATTACGCAGGGTTCCTAAATTCACCCCTCCACTTT.

This clonotype was observed a handful of times. DNA for the CDR3: TGTGCCAGCAGCTTAGTCCTCGCGGGGAGCACCTACGAGCAGTACTTC. This encodes CASSLVLAGSTYEQYF. The chain uses TRBV7-2 and TRBJ2-7; D perhaps matches TRBD2 (6 bases). V lost 1 base and J lost 2, with 15 bases in between. This CDR3 comprises 16 residues. Per the germline V gene, CDR1 is SGHTA and CDR2 is FQGNSA.

V and J are TRBV7-9 and TRBJ1-5; 8 bases are shared with TRBD1. This CDR3 has 16 residues. V shed 0 bases and J 5 bases; nucleotides not matched to a gene: 6. Germline CDR1 SEHNR, CDR2 FQNEAQ (reference sequence). CDR3 coding DNA: TGTGCCAGCAGCTTAGCGCGGGCAGGGGGCGATCAGCCCCAGCATTTT. It specifies CASSLARAGGDQPQHF. The full variable domain, rest sourced from reference TRBV7-9 and TRBJ1-5, is DTGVSQNPRHKITKRGQNVTFRCDPISEHNRLYWYRQTLGQGPEFLTYFQNEAQLEKSRLLSDRFSAERPKGSFSTLEIQRTEQGDSAMYLCASSLARAGGDQPQHFGDGTRLSIL.

The chain links TRBV5-1 to TRBJ1-1; no definite D call. There are 15 residues in the CDR3. The germline gives CDR1 SGHRS, CDR2 YFSETQ. Between the trimmed V and J ends, which lost 4 bases and 2 bases, there was a span of 15 bases. The CDR3 bases are TGCGCCAGCAGCCGGATCCCAGACCTAAACACTGAAGCTTTCTTT. Its protein product is CASSRIPDLNTEAFF. Complete variable domain (other parts from reference TRBV5-1 and TRBJ1-1): KAGVTQTPRYLIKTRGQQVTLSCSPISGHRSVSWYQQTPGQGLQFLFEYFSETQRNKGNFPGRFSGRQFSNSRSEMNVSTLELGDSALYLCASSRIPDLNTEAFFGQGTRLTVV.

The rearrangement uses TRBV4-1 and TRBJ2-1; unclear D gene. The CDR3 extends over 15 amino acids. Germline V gene lookup returns CDR1 MGHRA and CDR2 YSYEKL. V lost 3 bases, J lost 0 bases, and 9 bases lay in between. The CDR3 nucleotides are TGCGCCAGCAGCCAGACCATCCACTCCTACAATGAGCAGTTCTTC. It yields the protein CASSQTIHSYNEQFF.

This clonotype was observed a handful of times. The chain links TRBV7-2 to TRBJ1-4; 8 bases are shared with TRBD1. The germline CDR1 and CDR2 sequences are SGHTA and FQGNSA. V lost 5 bases to trimming and J lost 6 bases; unmatched junction nucleotides: 5. This CDR3 is built from 14 residues. In nucleotides, the CDR3 is TGTGCCAGCAGCCAGACAGGGGTTTATGAAAAACTGTTTTTT. Translated: CASSQTGVYEKLFF.

There are a few counts of this clonotype. The chain employs TRBV12-3 or TRBV12-4 and TRBJ2-1; unclear D gene. The ends were cut back, 4 bases at V and 2 bases at J, with 9 bases in the middle. CDR3 length equals 14 residues. The CDR3 DNA follows: TGTGCCAGCAGTTGGGGTGTCGCCTACAATGAGCAGTTCTTC. Encoded protein: CASSWGVAYNEQFF.

The chain is built from TRBV12-5 and TRBJ1-5, with unresolved D. Germline V gene data show CDR1 as LGHNT and CDR2 as FRNRAP. Between the trimmed V and J ends, which lost 6 bases and 8 bases, there was a span of 26 bases. The CDR3 runs 17 residues. The DNA for the CDR3 is TGTGCTAGTGGCTGGCTCGGTTCGGGCACCATTATCGAGCCCCAGCATTTT. It yields the protein CASGWLGSGTIIEPQHF.

CDR3 nucleotide sequence: TGTGCCAGCAGCCGGGGACTAGCGGGTAACAATGAGCAGTTCTTC. Its translation: CASSRGLAGNNEQFF. This chain joins TRBV7-8 and TRBJ2-1; 12 bases agree with TRBD2. The CDR3 covers 15 residues. Trimming at V came to 5 bases and at J to 5 bases, leaving 4 bases not matched to a gene. Per the germline V gene, CDR1 is SGHVS and CDR2 is FQNEAQ.

The J gene is TRBJ2-3, the V gene TRBV11-2; TRBD2 is a possible D gene (6 bases). Trimming removed 5 bases at V and 2 bases at J, with 8 bases between. Germline values: CDR1 SGHAT, CDR2 FQNNGV. CDR3 length equals 13 residues. The CDR3 bases are TGTGCCAGCAGCGGGGGGATCACAGATACGCAGTATTTT. Translated: CASSGGITDTQYF.

This chain links TRBV24-1 with TRBJ1-1, with 7 bases that match TRBD1. Looked up from germline, CDR1 is KGHDR and CDR2 is SFDVKD. This CDR3 region has 13 residues. Germline trimming cut 0 bases from V and 8 bases from J; bases unmatched to any gene: 2. The CDR3 region has the DNA TGTGCCACCAGTGATTTGCAGGGACAGGAAGCTTTCTTT. It yields the protein CATSDLQGQEAFF.

The chain couples TRBV7-3 to TRBJ2-5; 7 bases are shared with TRBD2. From germline, CDR1 is SGHTA and CDR2 FQGTGA. The V and J ends lost 0 bases and 3 bases, in that order; junction bases with no gene match: 4. The CDR3 is 15 amino acids. The CDR3 sequence: CASSLTQSGKETQYF. Written as DNA, the CDR3 is TGTGCCAGCAGCTTAACCCAGAGCGGGAAAGAGACCCAGTACTTC. Using reference TRBV7-3 and TRBJ2-5 for the parts outside the CDR3, the full variable domain is GAGVSQTPSNKVTEKGKYVELRCDPISGHTALYWYRQSLGQGPEFLIYFQGTGAADDSGLPNDRFFAVRPEGSVSTLKIQRTERGDSAVYLCASSLTQSGKETQYFGPGTRLLVL.

The chain is built from TRBV6-6 and TRBJ1-1; D may be TRBD1 (5 bases). V was shortened by 0 bases and J by 1 base, with 6 bases between the two germline ends. The CDR3 sequence is 14 residues long. CDR1 is MNHNY, CDR2 SVGAGI, per germline (reference sequence). CDR3 amino acids: CASSYSGGNTEAFF. CDR3 nucleotide sequence: TGTGCCAGCAGTTACTCCGGGGGGAACACTGAAGCTTTCTTT.

This sequence joins TRBV18 and TRBJ1-4; 8 positions agree with TRBD1. V shed 0 bases and J 5 bases; nucleotides not matched to a gene: 2. Looked up from germline, CDR1 is KGHSH and CDR2 is LQKENI. This CDR3 contains 15 residues. CDR3 in DNA: TGTGCCAGCTCACCACCGGGACAGGAAAATGAAAAACTGTTTTTT. Its translation is CASSPPGQENEKLFF. The complete variable domain, with remaining parts taken from reference TRBV18 and TRBJ1-4, reads NAGVMQNPRHLVRRRGQEARLRCSPMKGHSHVYWYRQLPEEGLKFMVYLQKENIIDESGMPKERFSAEFPKEGPSILRIQQVVRGDSAAYFCASSPPGQENEKLFFGSGTQLSVL.

This chain uses TRBV27 with TRBJ2-2, with 10 bases matching TRBD2. CDR1 is MNHEY and CDR2 is SMNVEV in the germline V gene (reference sequence). V dropped 4 bases and J dropped 4; count of bases not matched to a gene: 6. The CDR3 has 16 residues. CDR3 DNA: TGTGCCAGCAGTTCCCTAGCGGGGGACCTCACCGGGGAGCTGTTTTTT. Translation: CASSSLAGDLTGELFF.